The sequence of this T cell receptor (beta chain) was determined in a study of OX40 agonist ivuxolimab in advanced cancers. The study, taken as a whole, reports: The study did not work out the antigen specificity of the expanded peripheral T cells. CD8+ T cells showed, on average, more clonal expansion than CD4+ cells. Low normalized clonal expansion also occurred in some nonresponding patients.

This table comes from immunoSEQ multiplex PCR, and its TCRdb copy is limited to in-frame clones, with some not included. The sample shows 70,000 or so clones, about nine tenths of them seen only once. On this clone: Its antigen is not identified.

CDR3 length equals 15 residues. Trimming removed 4 bases from V and 9 bases from J; junction bases left unmatched: 11. Per the germline V gene, CDR1 is MNHEY and CDR2 is SMNVEV (reference sequence). This chain links TRBV27 with TRBJ2-1; TRBD2 aligns across 8 bases. The sample here was CD4+ or CD8+ T cells sorted from blood, taken in a trial of the OX40 agonist ivuxolimab. The sequence came from an adult with an advanced solid tumor such as melanoma, head and neck, liver or kidney cancer. In DNA form, the CDR3 reads TGTGCCAGCAGTTCCCCGGGACTAGGGATGGGTGAGCAGTTCTTC. Residues: CASSSPGLGMGEQFF.